The 11 T cell receptor beta chains reported below all come from one sample, sequenced in a study. TCRdb redid the calling of the 5' RACE reads with MiXCR, one entry per CDR3 protein. The table has about 7,200 distinct CDR3 sequences, around 42% seen once. Sequencing was performed on memory CD4+ T cells sorted from blood. Specified subset: memory CD4+ T cells, CD4+CD45RO+CD25-. All receptors come from a female donor with breast cancer.

This clonotype has only a few counts. The V gene is TRBV6-1, the J gene TRBJ2-5, with 8 positions matching TRBD2. The CDR3 loop spans 17 amino acids. J was trimmed by 0 bases and V by 3 bases; bases with no gene match: 9. Looked up from germline, CDR1 is MNHNS and CDR2 is SASEGT. DNA for the CDR3: TGTGCCAGCAGTGAGGCAGCACTAGCGGCCTACCAAGAGACCCAGTACTTC. Encoded protein: CASSEAALAAYQETQYF.

Only a few counts were recorded for this clonotype. This sequence joins TRBV12-3 or TRBV12-4 and TRBJ2-1; a possible D gene is TRBD2 (6 bases). The CDR3 runs 13 residues. V lost 2 bases to trimming and J lost 7 bases, with 9 bases between them. The CDR3 coding sequence is TGTGCCAGCAGTTTACTAGCGCAGAATGAGCAGTTCTTC. Residues: CASSLLAQNEQFF.

Worth noting for this clonotype: A much larger clone is a single base away; this may be a read error. The chain links TRBV29-1 to TRBJ2-2, with a tentative D call TRBD2 (5 bases). The CDR3 totals 16 residues. The germline CDR1 and CDR2 sequences are SQVTM and ANQGSEA. CDR3 protein: CSVAGHGQGITGELSF. The DNA of the CDR3 is TGCAGCGTTGCAGGCCACGGGCAAGGGATCACCGGGGAGCTGTCTTTT.

This clonotype has more than one count but fewer than ten. V and J are TRBV10-3 and TRBJ2-3, with D perhaps TRBD1 (6 bases). CDR3 length: 13 amino acids. Germline CDR1 and CDR2: ENHRY and SYGVKD. With 10 bases removed from V and 0 bases from J, the gap between germline ends came to 11 bases. The DNA for the CDR3 is TGTGCCAGCGAGGGGGATAGCACAGATACGCAGTATTTT. This gives the protein CASEGDSTDTQYF.

In DNA form, the CDR3 reads TGCGCCAGCAGCCAAGACAGGGGGAGCAATCAGCCCCAGCATTTT. Protein: CASSQDRGSNQPQHF. This chain uses TRBV4-3 with TRBJ1-5; 7 nucleotides agree with TRBD1. J gave up 1 base and V 0 bases, and 0 bases lay outside the gene matches. Germline V gene lookup returns CDR1 LGHNA and CDR2 YSLEER. The CDR3 sequence is 15 residues long.

This chain links TRBV12-3 or TRBV12-4 with TRBJ1-1; TRBD1 matches 8 bases. The CDR3 is made up of 16 amino acids. V dropped 1 base and J dropped 1; count of bases not matched to a gene: 5. The CDR3 loop is CASSLGRGTGNTEAFF. DNA of the CDR3: TGTGCCAGCAGTTTAGGACGAGGGACAGGGAACACTGAAGCTTTCTTT.

V gene TRBV5-1 combines with J gene TRBJ2-5; D call uncertain. With 0 bases removed from V and 3 bases from J, the gap between germline ends came to 3 bases. The CDR3 covers 12 residues. CDR1 is SGHRS and CDR2 is YFSETQ in the germline V gene. The CDR3 DNA reads TGCGCCAGCAGCTTGGGTGAAGAGACCCAGTACTTC. Translation: CASSLGEETQYF.

About this clonotype itself: Germline is not matched at one junction end, which may reflect a read error. The rearrangement joins TRBV12-3 or TRBV12-4 to TRBJ2-5; 12 nucleotides align to TRBD2. This CDR3 is 14 amino acids long. CDR3 sequence: CTSSRTSGEETQYF. The CDR3 DNA reads as TGTACCAGCAGTCGGACTAGCGGGGAAGAGACCCAGTACTTC.

Only a few counts were recorded for this clonotype. This rearrangement joins TRBV7-8 to TRBJ2-7; D may match TRBD1 or TRBD2 (5 bases each). The CDR3 totals 16 residues. V lost 4 bases and J lost 5, with 21 bases in between. The germline gives CDR1 SGHVS, CDR2 FQNEAQ. The CDR3, as DNA: TGTGCCAGCAGCTCTGGACCGACACTCCTGGGGGACGAGCAGTACTTC. Its translation: CASSSGPTLLGDEQYF.

The chain couples TRBV7-3 to TRBJ1-6; D gene unclear. This CDR3 contains 14 residues. The germline gives CDR1 SGHTA, CDR2 FQGTGA. Trimming removed 2 bases from V and 6 bases from J, with 8 bases in between. CDR3 bases: TGTGCCAGCAGCTTAGATGGAGTTAATTCACCCCTCCACTTT. This sequence encodes CASSLDGVNSPLHF.

The V gene is TRBV11-2, the J gene TRBJ1-2; the match to TRBD1 covers 9 bases. The trim removed 4 bases at V and 4 bases at J, leaving 13 bases unmatched. The CDR3 contains 17 residues. From germline, CDR1 is SGHAT and CDR2 FQNNGV. In DNA, the CDR3 is TGTGCCAGCAGCTCCCCACCCCCGGGACAGGGAGGCTATGGCTACACCTTC. Amino acid sequence: CASSSPPPGQGGYGYTF.